This TCR beta chain was recorded in a study of CD8+ T cells in alopecia areata. Background on the study: Tofacitinib therapy took 6 to 18 months; 6 months off drug came after. Findings and caveats of the study: Higher clonality than in normal scalp was seen in lesional scalp, especially alopecia totalis/universalis. Many expanded lesional clones stayed in scalp and blood while on tofacitinib.

A note on this clone: Its antigen is not identified.

The CDR3 is 11 amino acids. V lost 4 bases and J 12 bases, leaving 13 bases between the germline ends. The germline gives CDR1 SGHTA, CDR2 FQGNSA. Sequencing templates came from extracted RNA that was reverse transcribed into cDNA. Sequenced by immunoSEQ multiplex PCR; TCRdb stores in-frame clones only, minus some. The sample has 85,000 to 110,000 clones, approximately 84% seen once; the top ten hold 11%. Treatment: oral pan-JAK inhibitor, 5-10 mg twice daily. The J gene is TRBJ2-7, the V gene TRBV7-2; D might be TRBD1 or TRBD2, each matching 5 bases. The source is a human donor with alopecia areata. This specimen was CD8+ T cells sorted from blood, taken between weeks 30 and 35, from a patient treated with tofacitinib. The CDR3 sequence: CASSSDTGRYF. The CDR3 DNA reads as TGTGCCAGCAGCTCGGACACGGGGCGGTACTTC. Full variable domain (outside the CDR3, taken from reference TRBV7-2 and TRBJ2-7): GAGVSQSPSNKVTEKGKDVELRCDPISGHTALYWYRQSLGQGLEFLIYFQGNSAPDKSGLPSDRFSAERTGGSVSTLTIQRTQQEDSAVYLCASSSDTGRYFGPGTRLTVT.